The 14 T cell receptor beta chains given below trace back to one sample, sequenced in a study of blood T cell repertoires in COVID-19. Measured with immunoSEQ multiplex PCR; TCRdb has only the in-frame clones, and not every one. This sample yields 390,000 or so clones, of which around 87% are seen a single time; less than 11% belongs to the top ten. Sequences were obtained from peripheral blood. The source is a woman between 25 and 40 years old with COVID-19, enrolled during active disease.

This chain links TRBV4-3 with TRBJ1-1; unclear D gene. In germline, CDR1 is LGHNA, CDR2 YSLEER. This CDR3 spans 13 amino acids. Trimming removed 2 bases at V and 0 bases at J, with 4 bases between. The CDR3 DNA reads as TGCGCCAGCAGCCAAATCTTGAACACTGAAGCTTTCTTT. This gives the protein CASSQILNTEAFF.

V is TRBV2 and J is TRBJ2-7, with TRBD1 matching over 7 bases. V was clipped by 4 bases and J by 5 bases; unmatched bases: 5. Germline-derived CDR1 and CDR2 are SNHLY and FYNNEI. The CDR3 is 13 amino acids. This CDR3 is CASSADRTNEQYF. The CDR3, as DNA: TGTGCCAGCAGTGCGGACAGGACGAACGAGCAGTACTTC.

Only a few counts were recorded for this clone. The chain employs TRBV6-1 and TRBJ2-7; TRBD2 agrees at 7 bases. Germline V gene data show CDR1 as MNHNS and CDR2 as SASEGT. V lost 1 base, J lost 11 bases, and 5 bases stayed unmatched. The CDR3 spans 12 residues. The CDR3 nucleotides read TGTGCCAGCAGTGAAGAGACTAGCCGGGAGTACTTC. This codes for CASSEETSREYF.

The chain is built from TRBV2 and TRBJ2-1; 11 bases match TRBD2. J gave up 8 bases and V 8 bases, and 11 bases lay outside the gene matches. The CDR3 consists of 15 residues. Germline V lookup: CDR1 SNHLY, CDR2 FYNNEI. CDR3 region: CASFPGLAVLYEQFF. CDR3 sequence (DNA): TGTGCCAGCTTCCCGGGACTAGCGGTCTTGTATGAGCAGTTCTTC.

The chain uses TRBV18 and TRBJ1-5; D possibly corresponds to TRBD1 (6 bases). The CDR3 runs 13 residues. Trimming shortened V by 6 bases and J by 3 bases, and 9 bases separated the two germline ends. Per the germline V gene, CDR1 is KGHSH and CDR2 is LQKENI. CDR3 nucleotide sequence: TGTGCCAGCTCTCGACAGGACAATCAGCCCCAGCATTTT. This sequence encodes CASSRQDNQPQHF.

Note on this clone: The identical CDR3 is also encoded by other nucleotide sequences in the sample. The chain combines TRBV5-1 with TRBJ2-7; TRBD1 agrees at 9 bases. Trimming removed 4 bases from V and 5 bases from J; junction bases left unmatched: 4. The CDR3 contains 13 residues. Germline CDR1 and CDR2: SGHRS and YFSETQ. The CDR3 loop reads CASSPGQGNEQYF. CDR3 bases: TGCGCCAGCAGCCCCGGACAGGGGAACGAGCAGTACTTC. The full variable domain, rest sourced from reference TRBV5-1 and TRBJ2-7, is KAGVTQTPRYLIKTRGQQVTLSCSPISGHRSVSWYQQTPGQGLQFLFEYFSETQRNKGNFPGRFSGRQFSNSRSEMNVSTLELGDSALYLCASSPGQGNEQYFGPGTRLTVT.

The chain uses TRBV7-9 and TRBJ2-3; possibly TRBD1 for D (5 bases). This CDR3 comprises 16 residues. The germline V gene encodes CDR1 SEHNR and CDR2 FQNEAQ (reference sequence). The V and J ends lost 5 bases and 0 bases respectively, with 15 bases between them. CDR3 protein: CASSDRQSFSTDTQYF. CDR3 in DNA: TGTGCCAGCAGCGACAGACAGTCCTTTAGCACAGATACGCAGTATTTT. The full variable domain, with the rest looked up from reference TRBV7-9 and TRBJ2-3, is DTGVSQNPRHKITKRGQNVTFRCDPISEHNRLYWYRQTLGQGPEFLTYFQNEAQLEKSRLLSDRFSAERPKGSFSTLEIQRTEQGDSAMYLCASSDRQSFSTDTQYFGPGTRLTVL.

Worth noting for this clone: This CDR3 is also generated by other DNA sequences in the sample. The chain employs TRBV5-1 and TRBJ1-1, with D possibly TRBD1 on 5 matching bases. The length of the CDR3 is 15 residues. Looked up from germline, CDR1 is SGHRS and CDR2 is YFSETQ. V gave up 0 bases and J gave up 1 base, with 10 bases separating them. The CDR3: CASSLDGRGNTEAFF. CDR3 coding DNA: TGCGCCAGCAGCTTGGATGGGAGGGGGAACACTGAAGCTTTCTTT. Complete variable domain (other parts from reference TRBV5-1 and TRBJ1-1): KAGVTQTPRYLIKTRGQQVTLSCSPISGHRSVSWYQQTPGQGLQFLFEYFSETQRNKGNFPGRFSGRQFSNSRSEMNVSTLELGDSALYLCASSLDGRGNTEAFFGQGTRLTVV.

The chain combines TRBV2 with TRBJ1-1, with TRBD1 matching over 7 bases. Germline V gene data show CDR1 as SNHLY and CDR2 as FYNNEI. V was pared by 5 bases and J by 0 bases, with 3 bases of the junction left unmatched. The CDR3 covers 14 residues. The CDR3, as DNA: TGTGCCAGCAGTTTGGACAGGATGAACACTGAAGCTTTCTTT. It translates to CASSLDRMNTEAFF.

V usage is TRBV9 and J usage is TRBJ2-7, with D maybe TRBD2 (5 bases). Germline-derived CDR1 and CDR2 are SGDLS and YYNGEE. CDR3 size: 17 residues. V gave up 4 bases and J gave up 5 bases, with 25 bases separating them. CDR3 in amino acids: CASSTFPPGSNEDEQYF. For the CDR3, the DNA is TGTGCCAGCAGCACCTTCCCCCCGGGAAGTAACGAGGACGAGCAGTACTTC.

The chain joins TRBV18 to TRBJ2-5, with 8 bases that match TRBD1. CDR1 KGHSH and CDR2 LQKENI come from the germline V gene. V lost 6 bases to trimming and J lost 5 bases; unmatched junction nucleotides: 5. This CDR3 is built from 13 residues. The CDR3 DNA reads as TGTGCCAGCTCGGGACAGGTCCGGGAGACCCAGTACTTC. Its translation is CASSGQVRETQYF.

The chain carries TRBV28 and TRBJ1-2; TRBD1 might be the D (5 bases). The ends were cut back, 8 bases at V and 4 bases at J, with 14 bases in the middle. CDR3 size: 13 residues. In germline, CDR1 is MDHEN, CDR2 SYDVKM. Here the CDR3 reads CASRRGGPYGYTF. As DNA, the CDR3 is TGTGCCAGCCGAAGGGGAGGGCCCTATGGCTACACCTTC.

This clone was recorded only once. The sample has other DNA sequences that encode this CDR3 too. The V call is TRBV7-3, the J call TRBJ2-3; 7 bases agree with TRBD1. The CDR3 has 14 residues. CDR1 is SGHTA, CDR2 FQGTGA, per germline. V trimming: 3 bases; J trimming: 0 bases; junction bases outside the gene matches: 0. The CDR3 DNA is TGTGCCAGCAGCTTGGACAGGAGCACAGATACGCAGTATTTT. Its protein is CASSLDRSTDTQYF.

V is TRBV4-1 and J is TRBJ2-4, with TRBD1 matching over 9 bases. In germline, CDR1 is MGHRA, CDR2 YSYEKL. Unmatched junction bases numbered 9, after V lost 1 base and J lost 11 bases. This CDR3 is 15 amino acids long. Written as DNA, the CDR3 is TGCGCCAGCAGCCAAGCCGAGGGACAGGGATCCCTTCAGTACTTC. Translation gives CASSQAEGQGSLQYF.